The present TCR beta chain was sequenced within a study of blood T cells in healthy people across ages. As regards this clonotype: Antigen unknown.

Findings of the study overall: Because donor CMV status was unknown, expanded clonotype changes were possibly confounded. It was found that TCR beta diversity correlated strongly with the percentage of naive T cells.

A sample-barcoded 5' primer and a J-beta primer mix were used in a second PCR of about 7 to 12 cycles. Each cDNA was tagged by a template-switch adaptor containing 12 random nucleotides. Every sample gave at least 3 million paired-end reads containing CDR3. TCRdb re-analysed the 5' RACE reads in MiXCR, keeping a single row per CDR3 protein. The top ten clones hold 13% of a sample with over 950,000 distinct CDR3 sequences, about two fifths of them seen once. Sequenced material: blood. This TCR derives from a young man in good health.

For the CDR3, the DNA is TGTGCCAGCAGCCAAGATCTCCCCAGCGGGCAGTATTTT. This codes for CASSQDLPSGQYF. This chain uses TRBV3-1 with TRBJ2-3; possibly TRBD2 for D (5 bases). The germline V gene has CDR1 LGHDT and CDR2 YNNKEL (reference sequence). The CDR3 sequence is 13 residues long. V was pared by 0 bases and J by 11 bases, with 12 bases between.